A selection of T cell receptor beta chains follows, all from one sample in a study of T cells in narcolepsy. Data came from immunoSEQ multiplex PCR; TCRdb stores just in-frame clones and leaves some out. There are around 34,000 clones in the sample; under 85% occur only once, and around 3.7% lies in the top ten. Sequenced sample: memory (CD45RA-) CD4+ T cells from blood. The receptors here all came from a human donor in good health. CDR3s include the opening cysteine and the closing phenylalanine or tryptophan. The D gene is left open where the match is weak. Clone size appears in some rows only: once, few, many, or a class for an expanded clone.

V gene	D gene	clone size	J gene	CDR3 length	CDR3 DNA	CDR3 protein
TRBV6-1	NA	NA	TRBJ2-7	13	TGTGCCAGCAGTGAGGTGACGGCTTACGAGCAGTACTTC	CASSEVTAYEQYF
TRBV5-5	TRBD2	NA	TRBJ2-2	15	TGTGCCAGCAGCTCCACTAGCGGGAGTACCGGGGAGCTGTTTTTT	CASSSTSGSTGELFF
TRBV5-1	NA	NA	TRBJ2-1	17	TGCGCCAGCAGCCCGGGAGACAGACCGACGTCGGGCAATGAGCAGTTCTTC	CASSPGDRPTSGNEQFF
TRBV14	NA	NA	TRBJ2-3	14	TGTGCCAGCAGCCAAGAGGGCCACACAGATACGCAGTATTTT	CASSQEGHTDTQYF
TRBV11-2	NA	NA	TRBJ2-3	14	TGTGCCAGCAGCTTACGCGAGGGCCAAGATACGCAGTATTTT	CASSLREGQDTQYF
TRBV2	TRBD2	NA	TRBJ2-1	14	TGTGCCAGCTCTGCGGGAGGGACGGGGAATGAGCAGTTCTTC	CASSAGGTGNEQFF
TRBV11-2	TRBD2	NA	TRBJ2-4	20	TGTGCCAGCAGCTTAGAGGTAGCGGGAGGAACTCTACTAGCCAAAAACATTCAGTACTTC	CASSLEVAGGTLLAKNIQYF
TRBV5-6	NA	NA	TRBJ1-2	13	TGTGCCAGCAGCCCACCGGGACTATATGGCTACACCTTC	CASSPPGLYGYTF
TRBV6-5	NA	NA	TRBJ1-1	14	TGTGCCAGCAGTGTCCGACAGGCGAACACTGAAGCTTTCTTT	CASSVRQANTEAFF
TRBV11-1	TRBD2	NA	TRBJ2-1	15	TGTGCCAGCAGCTTACTAGCGGGAGGGCTCAATGAGCAGTTCTTC	CASSLLAGGLNEQFF
TRBV29-1	NA	NA	TRBJ2-3	14	TGCAGCGTTGCCGCCCGGACAGGCACAGATACGCAGTATTTT	CSVAARTGTDTQYF
TRBV19	TRBD1	NA	TRBJ1-4	13	TGTGCCAGTAAAAGCGAGGGGGCGGGAAAACTGTTTTTT	CASKSEGAGKLFF
TRBV6-5	TRBD2	NA	TRBJ2-7	14	TGTGCCAGCACCCGGACTAGCGGCGCCTACGAGCAGTACTTC	CASTRTSGAYEQYF
TRBV27	TRBD1	NA	TRBJ2-6	18	TGTGCCAGCAGGAGCGATACAGGGGCACTCTCTGGGGCCAACGTCCTGACTTTC	CASRSDTGALSGANVLTF
TRBV7-2	NA	NA	TRBJ1-1	13	TGTGCCAGCAGCCGCTCAGTGAACACTGAAGCTTTCTTT	CASSRSVNTEAFF
TRBV11-3	NA	NA	TRBJ2-1	14	TGTGCCAGCAGCGTAAAGCCACAGGCAAGTGAGCAGTTCTTC	CASSVKPQASEQFF
TRBV28	NA	NA	TRBJ1-3	15	TGTGCCAGCAGTTTATCTTCAGGGAATGGAAACACCATATATTTT	CASSLSSGNGNTIYF
TRBV11-2	NA	NA	TRBJ2-2	14	TGTGCCAGCAGCATAAGGACAGCTACCGGGGAGCTGTTTTTT	CASSIRTATGELFF
TRBV7-9	NA	NA	TRBJ2-3	12	TGTGCCAGCAGCCTGAAGGGGGATACGCAGTATTTT	CASSLKGDTQYF
TRBV11-2	NA	NA	TRBJ1-2	15	TGTGCCAGCACCTCTACCGTGGGGGTGATCTATGGCTACACCTTC	CASTSTVGVIYGYTF
TRBV7-2	NA	few	TRBJ2-7	13	TGTGCCAGCAGCTTACATACACCCTACGAGCAGTACTTC	CASSLHTPYEQYF
TRBV6-1	NA	NA	TRBJ1-2	13	TGTGCCGGCGGGGCCGGGACGATCTATGGCTACACCTTC	CAGGAGTIYGYTF
TRBV29-1	NA	NA	TRBJ1-2	15	TGCAGCGTTGTTATGGCCGCTGGACTTACCTATGGCTACACCTTC	CSVVMAAGLTYGYTF
TRBV19	TRBD2	NA	TRBJ2-5	14	TGTGCCAGTAGTATGGGCAGGGAGGGAGAGACCCAGTACTTC	CASSMGREGETQYF
TRBV6-4	TRBD2	NA	TRBJ2-2	15	TGTGCCAGCAGTCCTCTAGCGGATCTCACCGGGGAGCTGTTTTTT	CASSPLADLTGELFF
TRBV6-5	TRBD2	NA	TRBJ2-7	14	TGTGCCAGCAGTTCGGGGAGCGGGAGCTACGAGCAGTACTTC	CASSSGSGSYEQYF
TRBV5-5	NA	few	TRBJ2-6	16	TGTGCCAGCAGCTTGGGCAGGCCGATGGGGGCCAACGTCCTGACTTTC	CASSLGRPMGANVLTF
TRBV6-6	TRBD1	NA	TRBJ1-2	15	TGTGCCAGCAGTCCTCCGGGACAGGGGTCGGGCGGCTACACCTTC	CASSPPGQGSGGYTF
TRBV9	NA	NA	TRBJ2-1	14	TGTGCCAGCAGCGTGGAGGGGCTAGCAGTTGAGCAGTTCTTC	CASSVEGLAVEQFF
TRBV7-2	NA	NA	TRBJ1-5	16	TGTGCCAGCAGTTACGGGTTCATGGGGGTTAATCAGCCCCAGCATTTT	CASSYGFMGVNQPQHF
TRBV6-6	TRBD2	NA	TRBJ2-7	13	TGTGCCAGCATCCCCAGCGGGAGCCACGAGCAGTACTTC	CASIPSGSHEQYF
TRBV5-1	TRBD1	NA	TRBJ1-1	15	TGCGCCAGCAGCGGCACAGGGGCTTTTGCCTCTGAAGCTTTCTTT	CASSGTGAFASEAFF
TRBV30	TRBD1	NA	TRBJ1-6	12	TGTGCCGTAGACAGGGGTGCATCGACCCTCCACTTT	CAVDRGASTLHF
TRBV5-1	NA	NA	TRBJ2-7	16	TGCGCCAGCAGCTTGGCGGCAGGCAACCACCCCTACGAGCAGTACTTC	CASSLAAGNHPYEQYF
TRBV18	TRBD2	once	TRBJ2-3	17	TGTGCCAGCTCACCAGAGTCGACTAGCGGGAACACAGATACGCAGTATTTT	CASSPESTSGNTDTQYF
TRBV5-1	TRBD1	NA	TRBJ1-1	15	TGCGCCAGCACTCGGGACAGGGTCATGAACACTGAAGCTTTCTTT	CASTRDRVMNTEAFF
TRBV19	NA	NA	TRBJ1-1	12	TGTGCCAGTAGTATGGAGGGGATGGGAGCTTTCTTT	CASSMEGMGAFF
TRBV30	NA	few	TRBJ1-2	10	TGTGCCCTACGGCGGGGCGGCTACACCTTC	CALRRGGYTF
TRBV19	NA	NA	TRBJ2-5	11	TGTGCCAGTAGTATTCAAGAGACCCAGTACTTC	CASSIQETQYF
TRBV29-1	TRBD1	NA	TRBJ2-1	15	TGCAGCGTTGAAGAGAGTGGGACAGCCCTTAATGAGCAGTTCTTC	CSVEESGTALNEQFF
TRBV6-1	NA	NA	TRBJ1-5	14	TGTGCCAGCAGTGAATCAGGGATGGATCAGCCCCAGCATTTT	CASSESGMDQPQHF
TRBV7-6	TRBD1	NA	TRBJ2-5	15	TGTGCCAGCAGCCCCGGGACAGGGGCGGGAGAGACCCAGTACTTC	CASSPGTGAGETQYF